Each of the 28 T cell receptor beta chains below was sequenced from the same sample in a study of response to subunit inactivated influenza vaccine. Each CDR3 protein is one row after TCRdb ran MiXCR on the RT-PCR reads. Here the sample spans 500,000 or so distinct CDR3 sequences, 11% being singletons. The starting material was PBMCs from blood, obtained more than 35 days after vaccination. The origin of the receptors is a man aged 45 to 65 who received an inactivated influenza vaccine.

The V and J genes are TRBV20-1 and TRBJ2-7; 8 bases are a match to TRBD1. V shed 1 base and J 0 bases; nucleotides not matched to a gene: 5. CDR3 length: 15 residues. Germline assignment: CDR1 DFQATT and CDR2 SNEGSKA (reference sequence). The CDR3 protein is CSARGLQGASYEQYF. DNA for the CDR3: TGCAGTGCTAGAGGCCTCCAGGGGGCCTCCTACGAGCAGTACTTC.

This chain connects TRBV7-9 to TRBJ1-1; D is possibly TRBD1 (5 bases). The CDR3 length is 14 residues. Germline lookup yields CDR1 SEHNR and CDR2 FQNEAQ (reference sequence). The V end was cut by 4 bases, the J end by 4 bases, with 13 bases between. CDR3 sequence reads: CASSYEQEGTEAFF. The CDR3 bases are TGTGCCAGCAGCTATGAACAGGAGGGCACTGAAGCTTTCTTT.

This clonotype was seen repeatedly, ten times or more. The V call is TRBV7-9, the J call TRBJ2-7, with TRBD2 matching 13 bases. CDR1 is SEHNR, CDR2 FQNEAQ, per germline (reference sequence). The CDR3 length is 14 residues. V shed 5 bases, J shed 5 bases, and the junction held 3 bases outside the gene matches. In nucleotides, the CDR3 is TGTGCCAGCAGCACCGGGACTAGCGGGAACGAGCAGTACTTC. Translating gives CASSTGTSGNEQYF. Full variable domain (rest looked up from reference TRBV7-9 and TRBJ2-7): DTGVSQNPRHKITKRGQNVTFRCDPISEHNRLYWYRQTLGQGPEFLTYFQNEAQLEKSRLLSDRFSAERPKGSFSTLEIQRTEQGDSAMYLCASSTGTSGNEQYFGPGTRLTVT.

The chain employs TRBV20-1 and TRBJ1-1; 8 bases line up with TRBD1. Germline V gene lookup returns CDR1 DFQATT and CDR2 SNEGSKA (reference sequence). Germline trimming cut 6 bases from V and 1 base from J; bases unmatched to any gene: 7. The CDR3 covers 14 residues. The CDR3 DNA sequence: TGCAGTGCCCCAAGGACAGGGCAGAACACTGAAGCTTTCTTT. Amino acid sequence: CSAPRTGQNTEAFF.

This clonotype came up many times. This rearrangement joins TRBV6-5 to TRBJ2-5, with D maybe TRBD2 (6 bases). CDR3 length: 12 residues. Germline V gives CDR1 MNHEY, CDR2 SVGAGI. V was pared by 10 bases and J by 5 bases, with 14 bases between. Here the CDR3 reads CATKTGVETQYF. The CDR3 DNA is TGTGCCACAAAAACGGGAGTTGAGACCCAGTACTTC.

V is TRBV6-1 and J is TRBJ1-6; no firm D call. CDR1 and CDR2 (germline): MNHNS, SASEGT. V shed 2 bases and J shed 8 bases, with 13 bases lying between them. The CDR3 length is 15 residues. As DNA, the CDR3 is TGTGCCAGCAGTGAAACGGGGAACCCTCATTCACCCCTCCACTTT. As protein: CASSETGNPHSPLHF.

This clonotype turned up a few times. V and J are TRBV10-3 and TRBJ2-1, with 8 bases matching TRBD1. The V gene end was trimmed by 2 bases and the J gene end by 5 bases; junction bases not matched to a gene: 14. Germline V gives CDR1 ENHRY, CDR2 SYGVKD. The CDR3 covers 18 residues. In DNA, the CDR3 is TGTGCCATCAGTGAGGGGGGGAGGACAGGGAACCCCCACAATGAGCAGTTCTTC. Encoded protein: CAISEGGRTGNPHNEQFF.

This clonotype has just a few counts. The chain carries TRBV7-2 and TRBJ2-7, with 9 bases identical to TRBD1. The germline gives CDR1 SGHTA, CDR2 FQGNSA. There are 15 residues in the CDR3. J gave up 3 bases and V 5 bases, and 8 bases lay outside the gene matches. CDR3 sequence reads: CASSTDRGSIYEQYF. The CDR3 DNA reads as TGTGCCAGCAGCACTGACAGGGGGTCGATCTACGAGCAGTACTTC.

The J gene is TRBJ2-2, the V gene TRBV10-3; D gene uncertain. The CDR3 is made up of 14 amino acids. Trimming pared 4 bases from V and 3 bases from J, leaving 9 bases between. Looked up from germline, CDR1 is ENHRY and CDR2 is SYGVKD. The CDR3 region has the DNA TGTGCCATCAGTGCCACGGCAGACACCGGGGAGCTGTTTTTT. The encoded protein is CAISATADTGELFF.

This clonotype was observed a few times. V usage is TRBV21-1 and J usage is TRBJ2-1; TRBD2 is the table's D call, not checked against the DNA. TRBV21-1 is deemed a pseudogene. The CDR3 spans 16 residues. DNA for the CDR3: TGTGCCAGCAGCGACGTAATGGGCGGGAGGGCAAATGAGCAGTTCTTC. The encoded protein is CASSDVMGGRANEQFF.

As regards this clonotype: The missing conserved phenylalanine or tryptophan at the end of this CDR3 makes a read error likely. V and J are TRBV15 and TRBJ2-5; D may be TRBD1 or TRBD2 (5 bases each). Trimming took off 1 base at V and 7 bases at J, with 13 bases between the two ends. CDR1 is LNHNV and CDR2 is YYDKDF in the germline V gene (reference sequence). The CDR3 runs to 14 residues. In nucleotides, the CDR3 is TGTGCCACCAGCAGAGGGGGGAGTGAAGCGACCCAGTACTTA. Its translation: CATSRGGSEATQYL.

The chain links TRBV29-1 to TRBJ2-5, with 8 positions matching TRBD2. Germline V gene lookup returns CDR1 SQVTM and CDR2 ANQGSEA. This CDR3 region has 16 residues. V was clipped by 4 bases and J by 7 bases; unmatched bases: 17. The CDR3 loop reads CSVAGGALIVAGTQYF. DNA of the CDR3: TGCAGCGTTGCGGGGGGGGCCTTGATCGTGGCAGGGACCCAGTACTTC.

This clonotype was counted many times. The J gene is TRBJ2-7, the V gene TRBV7-2; 9 bases agree with TRBD1. This CDR3 spans 16 amino acids. The V gene end was trimmed by 4 bases and the J gene end by 2 bases; junction bases not matched to a gene: 9. Germline V gene data show CDR1 as SGHTA and CDR2 as FQGNSA. The CDR3 region is CASSSRKGQGTYEQYF. The CDR3 nucleotides are TGTGCCAGCAGCTCCCGTAAAGGACAGGGGACCTACGAGCAGTACTTC.

The rearrangement uses TRBV4-2 and TRBJ1-5; 8 bases are shared with TRBD1. Trimming at V came to 0 bases and at J to 7 bases, leaving 5 bases not matched to a gene. The CDR3 runs to 15 residues. Per germline, CDR1 LGHNA and CDR2 YNFKEQ. CDR3: CASSQEDREEQPQHF. For the CDR3, the DNA is TGTGCCAGCAGCCAAGAGGACAGGGAAGAACAGCCCCAGCATTTT.

The V call is TRBV11-2, the J call TRBJ2-5; D gene unclear. Per the germline V gene, CDR1 is SGHAT and CDR2 is FQNNGV. The V and J ends lost 2 bases and 1 base respectively, with 14 bases between them. The CDR3 contains 16 residues. This CDR3 reads CASSLKGPAPQETQYF. The CDR3 DNA is TGTGCCAGCAGCTTAAAAGGGCCGGCACCCCAAGAGACCCAGTACTTC.

This clonotype appeared many times. The chain employs TRBV29-1 and TRBJ2-7, with D tentatively TRBD2 (6 bases). The ends were cut back, 7 bases at V and 7 bases at J, with 23 bases in the middle. The CDR3 runs to 14 residues. The V gene's germline CDR1 is SQVTM and CDR2 ANQGSEA. Written as DNA, the CDR3 is TGCAGCGCATACGGGACTTGGGGGAAGGGTGAGCAGTACTTC. Its protein product is CSAYGTWGKGEQYF.

The V gene is TRBV7-2, the J gene TRBJ2-1; the D gene is possibly TRBD2 (6 bases). This CDR3 is built from 16 residues. Trimming took 5 bases from V and 1 from J, leaving 15 bases between them. Germline assignment: CDR1 SGHTA and CDR2 FQGNSA. DNA for the CDR3: TGTGCCAGCAGCCTCTGGCGGGGCCAATCCTACAATGAGCAGTTCTTC. Translation: CASSLWRGQSYNEQFF.

The V and J genes are TRBV2 and TRBJ1-1; D gene uncertain. The CDR3 totals 14 residues. Per germline, CDR1 SNHLY and CDR2 FYNNEI. Trimming pared 4 bases from V and 3 bases from J, leaving 12 bases between. CDR3 bases: TGTGCCAGCAGTGGTTCGGTCCGGGACACTGAAGCTTTCTTT. This encodes CASSGSVRDTEAFF.

This sequence joins TRBV6-5 and TRBJ1-2, with a possible D match to TRBD1 (5 bases). The CDR3 sequence is 13 residues long. V lost 8 bases and J lost 4, with 14 bases in between. Germline V lookup: CDR1 MNHEY, CDR2 SVGAGI. CDR3 amino acids: CASRSRDGYGYTF. CDR3 in DNA: TGTGCCAGCCGTTCCAGGGACGGCTATGGCTACACCTTC.

This clonotype was recorded many times. The chain joins TRBV29-1 to TRBJ1-1; D might be TRBD1 (5 bases). Trimming took off 4 bases at V and 2 bases at J, with 11 bases between the two ends. The CDR3 has 13 amino acids. The germline CDR1 and CDR2 sequences are SQVTM and ANQGSEA. CDR3 amino acids: CSVGSGPNTEAFF. CDR3 coding DNA: TGCAGCGTTGGCTCGGGGCCAAACACTGAAGCTTTCTTT.

At least ten counts were recorded for this clonotype. The CDR3 coding sequence is TGTGCCAGCAGTCGACTCGACATTACTAGAGTTAATGAGCAGTTCTTC. Residues: CASSRLDITRVNEQFF. The chain is built from TRBV2 and TRBJ2-1, with D perhaps TRBD2 (5 bases). The germline V gene encodes CDR1 SNHLY and CDR2 FYNNEI. V lost 5 bases and J lost 7, with 21 bases in between. This CDR3 is built from 16 residues.

CDR3 nucleotide sequence: TGTGCCAGCAGTTCCCAACAGGGTAGTGAAAAACTGTTTTTT. Protein: CASSSQQGSEKLFF. The chain joins TRBV28 to TRBJ1-4, with D possibly being TRBD1 (6 bases). Looked up from germline, CDR1 is MDHEN and CDR2 is SYDVKM. V lost 4 bases and J lost 7, with 13 bases in between. CDR3 length: 14 residues.

This clonotype was seen a handful of times. This chain connects TRBV7-3 to TRBJ1-1; D perhaps matches TRBD1 (5 bases). From germline, CDR1 is SGHTA and CDR2 FQGTGA. The V end lost 2 bases, the J end lost 4 bases, and 14 bases lay between the germline ends. This CDR3 is 15 amino acids long. The DNA of the CDR3 is TGTGCCAGCAGCTTAGAGGCAGGGATGATCACTGAAGCTTTCTTT. Its translation: CASSLEAGMITEAFF.

This clonotype occurred many times. In DNA, the CDR3 is TGTGCCAGCAGTCACCCCCCCGGGACAGGGGGGTCCTACGAGCAGTACTTC. Translating it yields CASSHPPGTGGSYEQYF. This chain connects TRBV7-2 to TRBJ2-7; 11 nucleotides line up with TRBD1. Germline V gene sequence: CDR1 SGHTA, CDR2 FQGNSA. The ends lost 6 bases at V and 1 base at J; junction bases unmatched: 11. The CDR3 spans 17 residues. The full variable domain, its missing parts supplied by reference TRBV7-2 and TRBJ2-7, is GAGVSQSPSNKVTEKGKDVELRCDPISGHTALYWYRQSLGQGLEFLIYFQGNSAPDKSGLPSDRFSAERTGGSVSTLTIQRTQQEDSAVYLCASSHPPGTGGSYEQYFGPGTRLTVT.

The V and J genes are TRBV28 and TRBJ2-7; 7 positions agree with TRBD1. This CDR3 has 15 amino acids. V shed 6 bases, J shed 3 bases, and the junction held 11 bases outside the gene matches. Per the germline V gene, CDR1 is MDHEN and CDR2 is SYDVKM. The CDR3 is CASRLTGTVLYEQYF. The CDR3 DNA follows: TGTGCCAGCAGATTGACCGGGACAGTCCTCTACGAGCAGTACTTC.

This clonotype was found many times. The V gene is TRBV21-1, the J gene TRBJ1-5; the table's D call TRBD1 went unverified against the DNA. TRBV21-1 is listed as a pseudogene. The CDR3 covers 12 residues. The CDR3 loop is CAGGQGPGAQHF. CDR3 bases: TGTGCCGGGGGACAGGGACCTGGGGCCCAGCATTTT.

V is TRBV12-3 or TRBV12-4 and J is TRBJ2-3; 8 bases agree with TRBD2. V lost 6 bases, J lost 4 bases, and 9 bases stayed unmatched. The CDR3 has 15 residues. The CDR3 coding sequence is TGTGCCAGCAGCAACGGGGGGGCCAAGGCAGATACGCAGTATTTT. It translates to CASSNGGAKADTQYF.

The chain links TRBV7-9 to TRBJ1-1; D is possibly TRBD1 (5 bases). V gave up 3 bases and J gave up 4 bases, with 15 bases separating them. This CDR3 spans 15 amino acids. From germline, CDR1 is SEHNR and CDR2 FQNEAQ (reference sequence). The CDR3 nucleotides are TGTGCCAGCAGCTTGCGGTCGGGGGGGACCACTGAAGCTTTCTTT. As protein: CASSLRSGGTTEAFF.